Described below is a single TCR beta chain sequence and its context. Antigen unknown. V shed 4 bases and J 4 bases; nucleotides not matched to a gene: 5. The CDR3 contains 15 residues. Germline values: CDR1 SSHAT, CDR2 FNYEAQ (reference sequence). This entry comes from a study of glioma-infiltrating T cells. Amplification of TCR alpha and beta CDR3 regions from RNA used iRepertoire nested multiplex PCR. Input was about 100-450 ng of tissue mRNA or PBMC total RNA. From the multiplex PCR reads, TCRdb called clonotypes with MiXCR, one entry per CDR3 protein. The data contain about 180,000 distinct CDR3 sequences, around 40% of them singletons. Study-wide points: Above-expected tissue-blood divergence occurred in all gliomas, most in low-grade ones. Tissue and blood shared very few CDR3 sequences.

The sequence came from a human donor with low-grade glioma or glioblastoma, undergoing nonglioma brain surgery, or in good health (not recorded which). Sequencing was carried out using glioma tissue, nonneoplastic brain tissue, or PBMCs (not recorded which). V usage is TRBV7-7 and J usage is TRBJ2-3, with 10 bases lining up with TRBD1. The CDR3 bases are TGTGCCAGCAGCTCCGGGACAGGGGCCTCAGATACGCAGTATTTT. This encodes CASSSGTGASDTQYF. The full variable domain, its missing parts supplied by reference TRBV7-7 and TRBJ2-3, is GAGVSQSPRYKVTKRGQDVTLRCDPISSHATLYWYQQALGQGPEFLTYFNYEAQPDKSGLPSDRFSAERPEGSISTLTIQRTEQRDSAMYRCASSSGTGASDTQYFGPGTRLTVL.